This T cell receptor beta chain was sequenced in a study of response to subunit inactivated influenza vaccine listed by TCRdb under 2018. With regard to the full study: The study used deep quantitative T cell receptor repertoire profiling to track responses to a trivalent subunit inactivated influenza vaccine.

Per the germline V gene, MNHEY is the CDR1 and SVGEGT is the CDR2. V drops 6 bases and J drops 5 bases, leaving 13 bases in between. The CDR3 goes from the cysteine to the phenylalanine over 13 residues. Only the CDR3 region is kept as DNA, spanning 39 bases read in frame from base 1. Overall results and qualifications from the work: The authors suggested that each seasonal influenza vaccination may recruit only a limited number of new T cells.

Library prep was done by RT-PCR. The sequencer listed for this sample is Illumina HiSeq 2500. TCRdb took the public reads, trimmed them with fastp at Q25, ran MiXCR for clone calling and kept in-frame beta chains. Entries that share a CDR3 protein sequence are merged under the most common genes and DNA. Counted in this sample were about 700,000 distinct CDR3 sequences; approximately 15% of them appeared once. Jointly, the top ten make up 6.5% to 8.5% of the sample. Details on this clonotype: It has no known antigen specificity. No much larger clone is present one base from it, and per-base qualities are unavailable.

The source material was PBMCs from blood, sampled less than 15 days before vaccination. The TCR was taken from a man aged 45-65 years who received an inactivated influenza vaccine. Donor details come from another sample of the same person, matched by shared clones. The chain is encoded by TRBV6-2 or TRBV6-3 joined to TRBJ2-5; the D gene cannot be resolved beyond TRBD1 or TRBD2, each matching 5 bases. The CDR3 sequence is CASRRDQTETQYF. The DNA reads TGTGCCAGCAGACGGGACCAAACGGAGACCCAGTACTTC.